These T cell receptor beta chains were read from a single sample in a study of tumour-infiltrating T cells in Burkitt lymphoma. Profiled with immunoSEQ multiplex PCR; TCRdb holds only in-frame clones, not every one. The sample has 700 or so clones; almost 96% are singletons. The sequenced sample was tumor tissue. Source of these receptors: a human donor with Burkitt lymphoma. The CDR3 runs from the conserved cysteine through the conserved F or W. Each record gives: D gene, V gene, J gene, clone size, CDR3 length, CDR3 DNA, CDR3 protein. D genes are given only for firm matches. Where a row states a size, it is once, few, many or the class of an expanded clone; other rows omit it.

-	TRBV30	TRBJ2-5	-	12	TGTGCCTGGAGGTATCAGGGAGAGACCCAGTACTTC	CAWRYQGETQYF
-	TRBV13	TRBJ2-1	-	14	TGTGCCAGCAGCTTAGCGCGAGTATACAATGAGCAGTTCTTC	CASSLARVYNEQFF
TRBD1	TRBV6-5	TRBJ2-3	once	15	TGTGCCAGCAGTCAGGGACAGGGAGACACAGATACGCAGTATTTT	CASSQGQGDTDTQYF
-	TRBV7-8	TRBJ1-1	-	14	TGTGCCAGCAGCCCAGGGACGGTCCACACTGAAGCTTTCTTT	CASSPGTVHTEAFF
-	TRBV6-6	TRBJ1-2	-	13	TGTGCCAGCAGTCACCTCGGACCCTATGGCTACACCTTC	CASSHLGPYGYTF
-	TRBV6-5	TRBJ1-2	once	14	TGTGCCAGCAGCTCCCTGGCTACTATGATGGGCTACACCTTC	CASSSLATMMGYTF
-	TRBV10-2	TRBJ2-4	-	14	TGCGCCAGCAGTGTACAGGGACGTTTGGACATTCAGTACTTC	CASSVQGRLDIQYF
-	TRBV27	TRBJ2-1	-	13	TGTGCCAGCAGATTCGGCGGATACAATGAGCAGTTCTTC	CASRFGGYNEQFF
TRBD2	TRBV15	TRBJ2-7	-	15	TGTGCCACCAGCGGGGGGACTAGCGGGACCTACGAGCAGTACTTC	CATSGGTSGTYEQYF
TRBD1	TRBV7-8	TRBJ1-6	-	15	TGTGCCAGCAGGGATCCGACAGGGAGGCATTCACCCCTCCACTTT	CASRDPTGRHSPLHF
-	TRBV28	TRBJ1-1	-	14	TGTGCCAGCAGTACTTTTAACCCGAACACTGAAGCTTTCTTT	CASSTFNPNTEAFF
-	TRBV6-1	TRBJ1-5	-	12	TGTGCCAGCAGTCCGAGCAATCAGCCCCAGCATTTT	CASSPSNQPQHF
-	TRBV9	TRBJ1-1	-	14	TGTGCCAGCAGCCCCGGGACCCTAGCGCCTGAAGCTTTCTTT	CASSPGTLAPEAFF
-	TRBV7-6	TRBJ2-2	-	15	TGTGCCAGCAGCTCTACCGGGACCCATACCGGGGAGCTGTTTTTT	CASSSTGTHTGELFF
TRBD1	TRBV15	TRBJ1-2	-	19	TGTGCCACCAGCACTCAACGGGGGGGACAGGGGGCGTTCGGGTATGGCTACACCTTC	CATSTQRGGQGAFGYGYTF
-	TRBV6-1	TRBJ1-2	once	13	TGTGCCAGCAGTGAAGATGACCGGTATGGCTACACCTTC	CASSEDDRYGYTF
-	TRBV19	TRBJ1-1	-	12	TGTGCCAGTAGTATCTCCAGCACTGAAGCTTTCTTT	CASSISSTEAFF
TRBD1	TRBV2	TRBJ1-6	-	13	TGTGCCGGCTTAGGGACAGGGGCTTCACCCCTCCACTTT	CAGLGTGASPLHF
-	TRBV6-5	TRBJ1-1	-	11	TGTGCCAGCAGTTACGAGGGTTGGGCTTTCTTT	CASSYEGWAFF
TRBD1	TRBV14	TRBJ1-2	-	16	TGTGCCAGCAGCCTTGGGTGGGACAGGGCTATCTATGGCTACACCTTC	CASSLGWDRAIYGYTF
-	TRBV2	TRBJ1-2	-	12	TGTGCCAGCAGGAGGCAACAGGGTGGCTACACCTTC	CASRRQQGGYTF
TRBD1	TRBV25-1	TRBJ1-4	once	17	TGTGCCAGCACAAGGGACAGACTATTTCCAACTAATGAAAAACTGTTTTTT	CASTRDRLFPTNEKLFF
TRBD1	TRBV4-1	TRBJ1-4	-	15	TGCGCCAGCAGCCCCCGTGAGACAGGGAATGAAAAACTGTTTTTT	CASSPRETGNEKLFF
-	TRBV14	TRBJ2-2	-	17	TGTGCCAGCAGCCCATTTATTCGTGGGCGGGGCACCGGGGAGCTGTTTTTT	CASSPFIRGRGTGELFF
-	TRBV19	TRBJ1-5	-	15	TGTGCCAGTAACCCCGGGCCATATAGCAATCAGCCCCAGCATTTT	CASNPGPYSNQPQHF
-	TRBV6-1	TRBJ1-1	-	15	TGTGCCAGCAGAGGAGGGGAGGACAGAAACACTGAAGCTTTCTTT	CASRGGEDRNTEAFF
-	TRBV5-1	TRBJ1-1	-	13	TGCGCCAGCAGCTTGGAGATGAACACTGAAGCTTTCTTT	CASSLEMNTEAFF
-	TRBV7-9	TRBJ2-2	-	15	TGTGCCAGTCATCCCGTGGGGGTGAACACCGGGGAGCTGTTTTTT	CASHPVGVNTGELFF
-	TRBV5-4	TRBJ2-2	-	16	TGTGCCAGCAGCTTGGTAGACAGGACAAACACCGGGGAGCTGTTTTTT	CASSLVDRTNTGELFF
-	TRBV19	TRBJ2-1	-	16	TGTGCCAGTAGTATGGATCTGGGACTGACTTACAATGAGCAGTTCTTC	CASSMDLGLTYNEQFF
TRBD1	TRBV6-1	TRBJ2-1	-	15	TGTGCCAGCAGTGCCCGACAGGGGGCTGACAATGAGCAGTTCTTC	CASSARQGADNEQFF
TRBD1	TRBV9	TRBJ1-5	-	15	TGTGCCAGCAGCCCTGGGACAGGGGCAAATCAGCCCCAGCATTTT	CASSPGTGANQPQHF
TRBD1	TRBV28	TRBJ2-2	-	18	TGTGCCAGCAGTCGAATCATAGGACAGGGAGGCGACACCGGGGAGCTGTTTTTT	CASSRIIGQGGDTGELFF
-	TRBV11-2	TRBJ1-2	-	14	TGTGCCAGCAGCTTAGATAATATAGGGGGAGGCTACACCTTC	CASSLDNIGGGYTF
-	TRBV5-1	TRBJ1-1	-	16	TGCGCCAGCAGCTTGGCCGGGACGGTGGTTTCAGAGGCGGCTTTCTTT	CASSLAGTVVSEAAFF
-	TRBV6-1	TRBJ1-4	-	15	TGTGCCAGCAGTGTAGGGAGTGCAACTAATGAAAAACTGTTTTTT	CASSVGSATNEKLFF
-	TRBV2	TRBJ2-5	-	13	TGTGCCAGCAGTGATCTCAGCGGAGAGACCCAGTACTTC	CASSDLSGETQYF
-	TRBV4-3	TRBJ1-1	-	15	TGCGCCAGCAGCCAAGAGGGTACAGGGAGCACTGAAGCTTTCTTT	CASSQEGTGSTEAFF